These 13 T cell receptor beta chains were all obtained from the same sample, sequenced in a study of naive and memory T cell subsets. General study results and limits: Especially in CD8 cells, naive repertoires contained a few larger clonotypes, possibly CD45RA-re-expressing memory cells.

These receptors have no known antigen. An equimolar mix of two oligonucleotides served as the beta constant-region primer for TRBC1 and TRBC2. Ligated cDNA was amplified by four rounds of PCR with nested alpha and beta constant-region primers and SP2. TCRdb used MiXCR to reprocess the UMI-ligation and nested PCR reads, holding one entry per CDR3 protein. The table includes 140,000 to 150,000 distinct CDR3 sequences, approximately 24% detected once. Sequencing was performed on naive CD4+ T cells from blood. The receptors shown here come from a human donor in good health.

The table lists this clonotype with a count of one. V usage is TRBV7-8 and J usage is TRBJ1-4, with a tentative D call TRBD1 (6 bases). Germline CDR1 is SGHVS and CDR2 is FQNEAQ. The CDR3 runs 18 residues. V lost 4 bases and J lost 0, with 18 bases in between. CDR3 sequence (DNA): TGTGCCAGCAGCTCCTCCAGGGGACTAAGCACAACTAATGAAAAACTGTTTTTT. Protein product: CASSSSRGLSTTNEKLFF.

This clonotype was detected a few times. The rearrangement links TRBV7-2 to TRBJ2-1, with a possible D match to TRBD2 (5 bases). V was trimmed by 3 bases and J by 10 bases, leaving 19 bases between them. CDR3 size: 15 residues. CDR1 and CDR2 (germline): SGHTA, FQGNSA. CDR3: CASSLLAGVGGEQFF. The CDR3 coding sequence is TGTGCCAGCAGCTTGCTAGCTGGGGTTGGAGGAGAGCAGTTCTTC.

A few counts support this clonotype. The rearrangement links TRBV7-2 to TRBJ1-5; D call uncertain. Germline V lookup: CDR1 SGHTA, CDR2 FQGNSA. V was shortened by 2 bases and J by 3 bases, with 14 bases between the two germline ends. This CDR3 has 16 residues. The CDR3 spells CASSLQAARFNQPQHF. The CDR3 DNA reads TGTGCCAGCAGCTTACAGGCAGCGAGGTTCAATCAGCCCCAGCATTTT.

This sequence joins TRBV27 and TRBJ1-1; 8 bases are a match to TRBD1. The junction had 20 bases not matched to a gene; V was cut back by 6 bases and J by 5 bases. The length of the CDR3 is 18 residues. Germline assignment: CDR1 MNHEY and CDR2 SMNVEV (reference sequence). The DNA of the CDR3 is TGTGCCAGCAGGTCACTACTAGGACAGGGAAGGTCGGGTACTGAAGCTTTCTTT. Protein sequence: CASRSLLGQGRSGTEAFF.

This clonotype occurred a few times. The rearrangement links TRBV7-2 to TRBJ2-7; 7 positions agree with TRBD1. Germline V gene sequence: CDR1 SGHTA, CDR2 FQGNSA. The junction had 5 bases not matched to a gene; V was cut back by 6 bases and J by 0 bases. The CDR3 contains 14 residues. CDR3 protein: CASRRQGNSYEQYF. The CDR3, as DNA: TGTGCCAGCAGACGACAGGGCAACTCCTACGAGCAGTACTTC.

The V and J genes are TRBV29-1 and TRBJ1-3; D perhaps matches TRBD1 (5 bases). Germline V gives CDR1 SQVTM, CDR2 ANQGSEA. Trimming left V 3 bases short and J 0 bases short, with 9 bases between. The length of the CDR3 is 14 residues. The CDR3 coding sequence is TGCAGCGTTGAGGGACGGGCCTCTGGAAACACCATATATTTT. This gives the protein CSVEGRASGNTIYF.

This clonotype was counted a few times. The chain recombines TRBV10-3 with TRBJ2-7; D may be TRBD1 (5 bases). Per germline, CDR1 ENHRY and CDR2 SYGVKD. CDR3 size: 14 residues. V dropped 2 bases and J dropped 6 bases, with 14 bases sitting between them. The chain's CDR3 is CAISEDSYISEQYF. The DNA of the CDR3 is TGTGCCATCAGTGAGGACAGCTATATCAGCGAGCAGTACTTC.

The V call is TRBV6-6, the J call TRBJ2-2; 11 bases are a match to TRBD2. The V segment lost 7 bases and the J segment 3 bases; nucleotides outside the gene matches: 10. The CDR3 is 17 amino acids. Germline V gene sequence: CDR1 MNHNY, CDR2 SVGAGI (reference sequence). The CDR3 loop reads CASKGSGRAGYTGELFF. CDR3 DNA: TGTGCCAGCAAGGGTAGCGGGAGGGCCGGGTACACCGGGGAGCTGTTTTTT.

This clonotype was found a few times. V and J are TRBV29-1 and TRBJ1-1; TRBD1 is a possible D gene (6 bases). The V and J ends lost 7 bases and 1 base respectively, with 10 bases between them. Germline CDR1 SQVTM, CDR2 ANQGSEA. This CDR3 contains 12 residues. The CDR3 nucleotides read TGCAGCGCCTCGACAGGGAACACTGAAGCTTTCTTT. Translated, it gives CSASTGNTEAFF.

This clonotype has a handful of counts. The chain is built from TRBV20-1 and TRBJ2-7; 8 bases map to TRBD1. CDR1 and CDR2 (germline): DFQATT, SNEGSKA (reference sequence). The CDR3 extends over 12 amino acids. J lost 7 bases, V lost 6 bases, and 8 bases had no gene match. For the CDR3, the DNA is TGCAGTGCAACAACAGGGGGTTGGGAGCAGTACTTC. Protein product: CSATTGGWEQYF.

The CDR3 spells CASSLGQLPPNNEKLFF. The CDR3, as DNA: TGTGCCAGCAGTCTCGGACAGCTTCCACCAAACAATGAAAAACTGTTTTTT. The gene calls are TRBV12-3 or TRBV12-4 and TRBJ1-4; D perhaps matches TRBD1 (6 bases). V lost 5 bases and J lost 5, with 21 bases in between. This CDR3 contains 17 residues.

CDR3 in DNA: TGTGCCAGCACCTCCTGGAGCACCGGCCGAGCTAACTATGGCTACACCTTC. Protein sequence: CASTSWSTGRANYGYTF. The chain combines TRBV6-6 with TRBJ1-2, with unresolved D. The ends were cut back, 7 bases at V and 0 bases at J, with 21 bases in the middle. CDR1 is MNHNY, CDR2 SVGAGI, per germline (reference sequence). The CDR3 sequence is 17 residues long.

This sequence joins TRBV7-2 and TRBJ2-7; D perhaps matches TRBD1 (6 bases). V lost 1 base and J 3 bases, leaving 13 bases between the germline ends. The CDR3 runs to 15 residues. CDR1 and CDR2 from the germline V gene are SGHTA and FQGNSA. CDR3 DNA: TGTGCCAGCAGCTTAGTTTCAGGGGCGAACTACGAGCAGTACTTC. This codes for CASSLVSGANYEQYF.